This paragraph reports one T cell receptor beta chain. This specimen comes from a study of blood T cell repertoires in COVID-19. Across the whole study: COVID-19 samples collected from the United States, Italy and Spain covered acute and convalescent phases. PBMCs, B-cell-depleted T cells, or T cells were the source of the cDNA or gDNA that made up the material.

Authors' analysis steps: Reference gene primers were amplified, and this amplification served to estimate nucleated cell counts. TCRdb's table, derived via immunoSEQ multiplex PCR, lists solely in-frame clones and lacks some. V and J calls and clone size are given by that table; D and trimming were obtained from the DNA. The repertoire consists of 210,000 or so clones, with 87% occurring once and the leading ten covering about 12%. The sequencing sample was made of peripheral blood. The TCR sequence derives from a woman aged 18-35 years who had recovered from COVID-19.

The CDR3: CASSVGAGRYNEQFF. The CDR3 nucleotides are TGCGCCAGCAGCGTGGGTGCGGGACGGTACAATGAGCAGTTCTTC. The chain carries TRBV5-1 and TRBJ2-1; tentatively, D is TRBD2 (6 bases). Germline CDR1 is SGHRS and CDR2 is YFSETQ. CDR3 length: 15 amino acids. V dropped 4 bases and J dropped 4 bases, with 15 bases sitting between them.